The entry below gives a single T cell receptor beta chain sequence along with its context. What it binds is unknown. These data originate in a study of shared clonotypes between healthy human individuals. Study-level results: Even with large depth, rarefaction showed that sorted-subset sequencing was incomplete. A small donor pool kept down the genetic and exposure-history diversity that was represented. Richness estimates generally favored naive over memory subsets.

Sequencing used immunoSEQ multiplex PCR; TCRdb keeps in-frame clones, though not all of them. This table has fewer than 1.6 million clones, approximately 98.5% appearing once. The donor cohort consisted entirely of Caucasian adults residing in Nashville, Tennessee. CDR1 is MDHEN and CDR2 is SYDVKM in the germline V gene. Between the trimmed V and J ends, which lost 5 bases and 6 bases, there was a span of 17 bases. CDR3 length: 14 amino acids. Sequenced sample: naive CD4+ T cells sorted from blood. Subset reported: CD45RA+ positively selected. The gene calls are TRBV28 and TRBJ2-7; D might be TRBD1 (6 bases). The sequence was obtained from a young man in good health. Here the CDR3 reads CASSPAGAWAEQYF. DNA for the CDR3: TGTGCCAGCAGTCCGGCAGGGGCTTGGGCCGAGCAGTACTTC.